This record concerns one TCR beta chain sequence. Its target is not known. The TCR beta libraries used 2 to 2.5 micrograms of genomic DNA that came from cryopreserved PBMCs. The sample originates from a study of cytotoxic CD8 clonotypes in ibrutinib-treated CLL. Overall study: Partial responders about 25, complete 2; around twelve progressed and some 15 stayed in remission by median approximately 64 months. Study results and caveats: Sustained-remission and progressing patients' sampling times differed. Shared public clonotypes were rare, and on treatment they either got smaller or stayed the same.

The CDR3 has 13 residues. Unmatched junction bases numbered 9, after V lost 5 bases and J lost 12 bases. Germline V gene sequence: CDR1 SGHTA, CDR2 FQGTGA. Clones were read by immunoSEQ multiplex PCR, and TCRdb kept only the in-frame ones, dropping some. This sample carries 300,000 to 350,000 clones, about 80% of them seen once, and the ten largest clones take approximately 7%. This TCR was recovered from a human donor with chronic lymphocytic leukemia. The chain carries TRBV7-3 and TRBJ2-4, with 8 bases that match TRBD1. This sample comprised PBMCs, obtained before ibrutinib treatment. In DNA, the CDR3 is TGTGCCAGCAGCCACGACAGGGGAGGTTATCAGTACTTC. Amino acid sequence: CASSHDRGGYQYF.